Many counts were recorded for the clone carrying this T cell receptor beta chain. The data derive from a study of T cells in Graves' hyperthyroidism and ophthalmopathy. As for the study in general: At the time of initial diagnosis and before any treatment, peripheral blood was collected.

Authors of the study amplified TCR beta CDR3 regions from RNA transcripts. A set of HTBI primers served as the primers for a first-round RT-PCR of the TCR CDR3. TCRdb used MiXCR to reprocess the multiplex PCR reads, holding one entry per CDR3 protein. The sample lists a few hundred thousand distinct CDR3 sequences; less than 20% were seen once. Patients aged 18 to 65 had newly diagnosed hyperthyroidism that had lasted under 2 months. Diagnostic assessment was based on clinical symptoms, serum thyroxine and TRAb, thyroid ultrasound and orbital computed tomography. PBMCs stemmed from 10 ml fresh peripheral blood. The CDR3 runs to 13 residues. Germline V gene lookup returns CDR1 KGHSH and CDR2 LQKENI. Deletions cut 3 bases from V and 4 bases from J, with 10 bases between.

The chain recombines TRBV18 with TRBJ2-7; D is ambiguous. The TCR sequence derives from a woman under 30 with Graves' hyperthyroidism that later progressed to Graves' ophthalmopathy. Specimen: blood. DNA of the CDR3: TGTGCCAGCTCACCGGACCGGTATTACGAGCAGTACTTC. Protein: CASSPDRYYEQYF.